This T cell receptor (beta chain) came from a study of blood T cell repertoires in COVID-19. Trimming at V came to 2 bases and at J to 7 bases, leaving 9 bases not matched to a gene. From germline, CDR1 is GTSNPN and CDR2 SVGIG (reference sequence). The CDR3 has 15 residues. Assay: immunoSEQ multiplex PCR; the TCRdb copy retains only in-frame clones and omits some. The table has more than 85,000 clones, about four fifths seen once; the top ten hold around 19%. The sample comprised peripheral blood. The TCR originated in a man older than 75 with acute or convalescent COVID-19. The J gene is TRBJ1-4, the V gene TRBV30; 8 bases fit TRBD1. CDR3 DNA sequence: TGTGCCTGGAGTCCTCAGGGGGCGGGTGGTGAAAAACTGTTTTTT. It encodes CAWSPQGAGGEKLFF.